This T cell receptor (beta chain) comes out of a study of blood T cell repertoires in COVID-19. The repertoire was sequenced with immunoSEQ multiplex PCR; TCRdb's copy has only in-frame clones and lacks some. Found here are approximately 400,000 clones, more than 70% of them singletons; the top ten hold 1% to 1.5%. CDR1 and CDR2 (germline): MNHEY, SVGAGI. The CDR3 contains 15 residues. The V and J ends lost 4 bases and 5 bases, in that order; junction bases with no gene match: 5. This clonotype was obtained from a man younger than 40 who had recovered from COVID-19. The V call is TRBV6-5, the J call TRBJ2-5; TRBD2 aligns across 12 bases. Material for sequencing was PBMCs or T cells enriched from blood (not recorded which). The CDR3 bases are TGTGCCAGCAGTTCGCAACTAGCGGGGGGCGAGACCCAGTACTTC. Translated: CASSSQLAGGETQYF.